The next 8 T cell receptor beta chains were all read from a single sample in a study of shared clonotypes between healthy human individuals. TCRdb keeps only in-frame clones here, not all; method: immunoSEQ multiplex PCR. This table holds over 1.4 million clones, about 96% found once. The sequenced sample consisted of naive CD4+ T cells sorted from blood. Indicated subset: CD45RA+ positively selected. The receptors shown here come from a man aged 25-45 years in good health.

The rearrangement links TRBV5-5 to TRBJ2-1; no clear D gene. V was pared by 4 bases and J by 4 bases, with 12 bases between. Germline assignment: CDR1 SGHKS and CDR2 YYEKEE (reference sequence). This CDR3 is built from 14 residues. CDR3 nucleotides: TGTGCCAGCAGCCTAGTTGGAATGTACAATGAGCAGTTCTTC. It translates to CASSLVGMYNEQFF. Together with reference TRBV5-5 and TRBJ2-1, the CDR3 gives the full variable domain: DAGVTQSPTHLIKTRGQQVTLRCSPISGHKSVSWYQQVLGQGPQFIFQYYEKEERGRGNFPDRFSARQFPNYSSELNVNALLLGDSALYLCASSLVGMYNEQFFGPGTRLTVL.

The rearrangement uses TRBV15 and TRBJ1-3; D is unresolved. This CDR3 has 16 residues. V was shortened by 0 bases and J by 1 base, with 10 bases between the two germline ends. Germline V gene sequence: CDR1 LNHNV, CDR2 YYDKDF (reference sequence). CDR3: CATSRDLRKSGNTIYF. The CDR3 DNA reads TGTGCCACCAGCAGAGATCTTAGAAAGTCTGGAAACACCATATATTTT.

The chain employs TRBV9 and TRBJ2-1, with 9 bases aligning to TRBD1. Germline CDR1 is SGDLS and CDR2 is YYNGEE. The CDR3 runs to 16 residues. Trimming took 2 bases from V and 8 from J; bases not matched to a gene: 11. The CDR3 here is CASSVISGTGYHEQFF. The CDR3, as DNA: TGTGCCAGCAGCGTTATTTCCGGGACAGGGTATCATGAGCAGTTCTTC.

This clone came up once. This chain uses TRBV5-6 with TRBJ1-2; 9 bases align to TRBD1. The CDR3 is 17 residues long. Germline loops: CDR1 SGHDT, CDR2 YYEEEE. V lost 1 base and J lost 5; bases outside the gene matches: 12. In DNA, the CDR3 is TGTGCCAGCAGCTTGTGGGTCGGACAGGGGTTACCTTATGGCTACACCTTC. Translating it yields CASSLWVGQGLPYGYTF. Complete variable domain (other parts from reference TRBV5-6 and TRBJ1-2): DAGVTQSPTHLIKTRGQQVTLRCSPKSGHDTVSWYQQALGQGPQFIFQYYEEEERQRGNFPDRFSGHQFPNYSSELNVNALLLGDSALYLCASSLWVGQGLPYGYTFGSGTRLTVV.

About this clone itself: In the same sample, other DNA sequences code for this CDR3. The chain joins TRBV10-2 to TRBJ2-3, with D uncertain. V was shortened by 0 bases and J by 5 bases, with 3 bases between the two germline ends. This CDR3 region has 12 residues. CDR1 and CDR2 (germline): WSHSY, SAAADI. The chain's CDR3 is CASSESLDTQYF. The CDR3 DNA reads as TGCGCCAGCAGTGAGTCATTAGATACGCAGTATTTT.

CDR3 DNA: TGTGCCAGCAGCGGGGACAACTCCTACGAGCAGTACTTC. Amino acid sequence: CASSGDNSYEQYF. The genes are TRBV9 and TRBJ2-7; tentative D call: TRBD1 (6 bases). V lost 3 bases to trimming and J lost 0 bases, with 7 bases between them. Germline CDR1 reads SGDLS; CDR2 reads YYNGEE. CDR3 length equals 13 residues.

The chain combines TRBV6-6 with TRBJ2-1, with D possibly being TRBD1 or TRBD2 (5 bases each). Germline CDR1 and CDR2: MNHNY and SVGAGI (reference sequence). The CDR3 has 16 residues. Trimming pared 6 bases from V and 3 bases from J, leaving 18 bases between. The CDR3 region has the DNA TGTGCCAGCAGCCGAACGACCCTGAGGGGCTACAATGAGCAGTTCTTC. Encoded protein: CASSRTTLRGYNEQFF.

This chain links TRBV9 with TRBJ2-1, with D uncertain. The CDR3 runs 14 residues. Germline V lookup: CDR1 SGDLS, CDR2 YYNGEE. Trimming removed 0 bases at V and 6 bases at J, with 10 bases between. The CDR3 protein is CASSVDRVRNEQFF. The CDR3 DNA reads as TGTGCCAGCAGCGTAGATAGGGTACGCAATGAGCAGTTCTTC.